These 21 T cell receptor beta chains came from one sample sequenced in a study of T-cell reconstitution after alpha-beta-depleted transplantation in children. It was with unique molecular identifiers that the TCRbeta library was prepared. MiXCR, run by TCRdb on the PCR reads, gives a single entry per CDR3 protein. The sample records around 370,000 distinct CDR3 sequences, about a tenth being singletons. Sequenced here: PBMCs from the stem cell graft donor, sampled from the stem cell graft. The receptors stem from a human donor who donated a stem cell graft to a child with acute lymphoblastic leukemia.

V is TRBV5-1 and J is TRBJ2-7, with D perhaps assigned TRBD1 or TRBD2 (5 bases each). The CDR3 runs 15 residues. Germline CDR1 reads SGHRS; CDR2 reads YFSETQ. V lost 2 bases and J 0 bases, leaving 12 bases between the germline ends. CDR3 nucleotides: TGCGCCAGCAGCTTCGGGGACGGCAGCTCCTACGAGCAGTACTTC. Its translation: CASSFGDGSSYEQYF.

Comments on this clonotype: At one end, the junction sequence differs from germline, possibly due to a read error. This sequence joins TRBV10-3 and TRBJ2-4; possibly TRBD2 for D (6 bases). There are 14 residues in the CDR3. Germline CDR1 reads ENHRY; CDR2 reads SYGVKD. The CDR3 sequence is CTISDGSAGNIQYF. The CDR3, as DNA: TGTACCATCTCGGACGGGAGTGCCGGAAACATTCAGTACTTC.

The V gene is TRBV19, the J gene TRBJ1-1, with D unresolved. The germline V gene encodes CDR1 LNHDA and CDR2 SQIVND (reference sequence). The CDR3 has 15 residues. With 7 bases removed from V and 1 base from J, the gap between germline ends came to 16 bases. In DNA, the CDR3 is TGTGCCAGTACCCCAAGGCGGGCTGGGAACACTGAAGCTTTCTTT. The encoded protein is CASTPRRAGNTEAFF.

The genes are TRBV2 and TRBJ2-5; 7 positions match TRBD2. Germline lookup yields CDR1 SNHLY and CDR2 FYNNEI. The CDR3 spans 14 residues. The trim removed 4 bases at V and 9 bases at J, leaving 11 bases unmatched. CDR3 residues: CASSGLAIRTAQYF. Written as DNA, the CDR3 is TGTGCCAGCAGTGGACTAGCCATCCGTACGGCCCAGTACTTC.

This clonotype came up a few times. The rearrangement uses TRBV7-9 and TRBJ2-1, with unresolved D. The CDR3 length is 13 residues. CDR1 and CDR2 from the germline V gene are SEHNR and FQNEAQ (reference sequence). Trimming cost V 2 bases and J 5 bases, with 7 bases left between them. CDR3 DNA: TGTGCCAGCAGCTTACTGGAGAACAATGAGCAGTTCTTC. As protein: CASSLLENNEQFF.

This clonotype was found many times. The chain links TRBV7-2 to TRBJ1-5; TRBD1 might be the D (5 bases). V was shortened by 1 base and J by 4 bases, with 11 bases between the two germline ends. There are 15 residues in the CDR3. Germline V gene sequence: CDR1 SGHTA, CDR2 FQGNSA. In DNA, the CDR3 is TGTGCCAGCAGCTTAGGGGGGGGTAGGAATCAGCCCCAGCATTTT. This gives the protein CASSLGGGRNQPQHF.

This clonotype turned up a few times. The chain joins TRBV7-2 to TRBJ2-7; D unclear. The germline V gene encodes CDR1 SGHTA and CDR2 FQGNSA. Trimming cost V 5 bases and J 2 bases, with 22 bases left between them. CDR3 length: 17 residues. In nucleotides, the CDR3 is TGTGCCAGCAGCCGGGCATCCGTCCCTACAGCACCCTACGAGCAGTACTTC. It yields the protein CASSRASVPTAPYEQYF.

This clonotype was seen more than once but under ten times. The chain links TRBV20-1 to TRBJ1-2; D gene ambiguous. V lost 0 bases to trimming and J lost 8 bases, with 13 bases between them. The V gene's germline CDR1 is DFQATT and CDR2 SNEGSKA (reference sequence). The CDR3 has 13 residues. As DNA, the CDR3 is TGCAGTGCTAGAGATCAAGGAGGTTCCGGCTACACCTTC. This encodes CSARDQGGSGYTF.

In this sample, this clonotype turned up many times. The rearrangement uses TRBV6-1 and TRBJ1-1; no clear D. V lost 6 bases to trimming and J lost 0 bases, with 8 bases between them. The CDR3 loop spans 13 amino acids. Germline-derived CDR1 and CDR2 are MNHNS and SASEGT. The chain's CDR3 is CASRGYMNTEAFF. The CDR3 nucleotides read TGTGCCAGCAGGGGATACATGAACACTGAAGCTTTCTTT.

The genes are TRBV29-1 and TRBJ2-1; 7 bases align to TRBD2. The germline CDR1 and CDR2 sequences are SQVTM and ANQGSEA. This CDR3 comprises 11 residues. Germline trimming cut 6 bases from V and 11 bases from J; bases unmatched to any gene: 7. This chain's CDR3 is CSVLLAGQQFF. The CDR3 DNA reads TGCAGCGTGCTATTAGCGGGTCAGCAGTTCTTC.

This clonotype was detected a few times. The rearrangement links TRBV3-1 to TRBJ2-3, with 10 bases fitting TRBD2. The length of the CDR3 is 20 residues. Germline values: CDR1 LGHDT, CDR2 YNNKEL (reference sequence). V lost 0 bases, J lost 0 bases, and 12 bases stayed unmatched. CDR3: CASSQDRGTSDSLSTDTQYF. CDR3 DNA sequence: TGTGCCAGCAGCCAAGATCGGGGGACTAGCGACTCGCTTAGCACAGATACGCAGTATTTT.

This clonotype was seen a handful of times. The J gene is TRBJ2-7, the V gene TRBV5-1; weak D call: TRBD1 (6 bases). Germline-derived CDR1 and CDR2 are SGHRS and YFSETQ. The CDR3 is 11 residues long. Trimming cost V 3 bases and J 7 bases, with 8 bases left between them. CDR3 region: CASSSQGEQYF. The CDR3 nucleotides are TGCGCCAGCAGCTCACAGGGAGAGCAGTACTTC.

The chain links TRBV6-2 or TRBV6-3 to TRBJ2-2; a possible D gene is TRBD2 (5 bases). V lost 2 bases and J 4 bases, leaving 17 bases between the germline ends. This CDR3 is 17 amino acids long. From germline, CDR1 is MNHEY and CDR2 SVGEGT. The CDR3 DNA reads TGTGCCAGCAGTTACAGCCGACTACGGGTGCGCACCGGGGAGCTGTTTTTT. It codes for CASSYSRLRVRTGELFF.

The chain joins TRBV24-1 to TRBJ2-1; 15 bases are shared with TRBD2. This CDR3 is 15 amino acids long. Germline trimming cut 6 bases from V and 13 bases from J; bases unmatched to any gene: 9. Looked up from germline, CDR1 is KGHDR and CDR2 is SFDVKD. The CDR3 reads CATSSGTSGRPDQFF. DNA for the CDR3: TGTGCCACCAGTTCCGGGACTAGCGGGAGGCCAGACCAGTTCTTC.

The table lists this clonotype with many counts. The chain recombines TRBV20-1 with TRBJ1-1; D call uncertain. Between the trimmed V and J ends, which lost 5 bases and 0 bases, there was a span of 7 bases. Germline-derived CDR1 and CDR2 are DFQATT and SNEGSKA (reference sequence). The CDR3 is made up of 12 amino acids. CDR3 nucleotides: TGCAGTGCTTCCTTCATGAACACTGAAGCTTTCTTT. Translating it yields CSASFMNTEAFF.

The chain employs TRBV6-1 and TRBJ1-5; TRBD1 matches 7 bases. The germline gives CDR1 MNHNS, CDR2 SASEGT. This CDR3 comprises 13 residues. Germline trimming cut 8 bases from V and 3 bases from J; bases unmatched to any gene: 4. The CDR3 here is CASRDRFNQPQHF. Here the CDR3 DNA reads TGTGCCAGCCGGGACAGATTCAATCAGCCCCAGCATTTT.

There are a few counts of this clonotype. CDR3 in DNA: TGTGCCAGCACACTCCCAGGGGCGCGCGCTGAAGCTTTCTTT. Its protein is CASTLPGARAEAFF. The chain couples TRBV28 to TRBJ1-1, with D possibly TRBD1 on 6 matching bases. Germline assignment: CDR1 MDHEN and CDR2 SYDVKM. This CDR3 region has 14 residues. Trimming cost V 7 bases and J 6 bases, with 18 bases left between them.

This clonotype was counted only a few times. V gene TRBV6-2 or TRBV6-3 combines with J gene TRBJ2-2; D not resolved. V lost 4 bases to trimming and J lost 6 bases, with 6 bases between them. Germline loops: CDR1 MNHEY, CDR2 SVGEGT. The CDR3 has 12 amino acids. The CDR3 region has the DNA TGTGCCAGCAGTTTCCAAGCCGGGGAGCTGTTTTTT. Translation gives CASSFQAGELFF.

The rearrangement joins TRBV12-3 or TRBV12-4 to TRBJ2-3; 10 nucleotides match TRBD2. This CDR3 has 17 residues. V lost 3 bases to trimming and J lost 2 bases; unmatched junction nucleotides: 8. CDR3 sequence (DNA): TGTGCCAGCAGTTTCGTGACTAGCGGGCTGAACACAGATACGCAGTATTTT. Its translation is CASSFVTSGLNTDTQYF.

The rearrangement joins TRBV5-1 to TRBJ2-7, with a weak D call TRBD2 (7 bases). The CDR3 runs to 14 residues. V lost 0 bases to trimming and J lost 3 bases, with 10 bases between them. Per germline, CDR1 SGHRS and CDR2 YFSETQ. The CDR3 reads CASSLGAGHYEQYF. The CDR3 region has the DNA TGCGCCAGCAGCTTGGGAGCGGGACACTACGAGCAGTACTTC.

Only a few counts were recorded for this clonotype. The chain employs TRBV7-2 and TRBJ1-1; perhaps TRBD1 as D (5 bases). V was shortened by 11 bases and J by 7 bases, with 32 bases between the two germline ends. Germline CDR1 and CDR2: SGHTA and FQGNSA. The CDR3 is made up of 17 amino acids. This chain's CDR3 is CAHFPIRSGHHLLEAFF. The CDR3 DNA is TGTGCCCATTTTCCCATACGTTCAGGGCACCACCTGCTTGAAGCTTTCTTT.